This TCR beta chain was obtained from a study of shared clonotypes between healthy human individuals (dated by TCRdb to about 2020). The study in broad terms: Two women and a few men aged 18 to 49 years were included in the cohort. The study deeply sequenced blood TCR repertoires of about 5 healthy adults to estimate repertoire size and the extent of clonotype sharing between individuals. To increase sequencing depth and limit assay-specific biases, TCR repertoire library preparation and sequencing were carried out by different laboratories using diverse techniques. Per donor, three plates each were used for CD4 naive and CD4 memory, two for CD8 naive, and one for CD8 memory. Per donor, leukapheresis produced somewhere between about 0.8 and 9 billion PBMCs. General findings and caveats noted by the study authors: The small number of donors limited the genetic and exposure-history diversity represented. Pairwise subsampling led to the expectation that sequencing depth would affect the degree of clonotype sharing among donors. Clonotypes shared by all four sorted-subset donors showed higher generation probabilities than non-shared clonotypes. Sampling was restricted to blood, and TCR repertoires in tissues likely differ from the TCR repertoires found in blood. Naive subsets generally had larger estimated clonotype richness than memory subsets did. Rarefaction of sorted-subset datasets indicated incomplete sequencing despite the large sequencing depth. Sharing across a handful of donors was observed for approximately 4.6% of naive CD4, over 3% of naive CD8, 2.3% of memory CD4, and around 0.4% of memory CD8 clonotypes.

CD8 naive samples were CD45RO-negative cells positively selected for CCR7, giving a CD45RA+CCR7+ population that excluded TemRA cells. Healthy HIV-negative adults with no recently reported acute infections or vaccinations were included as donors. Every donor was a Caucasian adult residing in Nashville, Tennessee, USA. After blood collection by leukapheresis, PBMCs were isolated using Ficoll-Histopaque density gradient centrifugation and then cryopreserved in the vapor phase of liquid nitrogen. Analytical flow cytometry was used to check the purity and quantity of each magnetically sorted T cell population. Genomic DNA was isolated from every sorted fraction and measured by UV absorbance on a Nanodrop 2000c. A remark on this clone: Its antigen target is currently unknown. Base qualities are not recorded, but no much larger clone differs from it by a single base.

The germline V gene provides CDR1 MGHRA and CDR2 YSYEKL. Reading from cysteine to phenylalanine, the CDR3 counts 15 amino acids. Only the CDR3 portion is preserved as DNA: 45 bases, with reading frame beginning at the first base. Clipping removes 1 base from V and 2 bases from J, with 5 as the unmatched junction base count. TCR CDR3 regions were amplified from genomic DNA by multiplex PCR using the deep immunoSEQ assay. Genomic DNA extracted from each cell subset was distributed evenly over all wells of several immunoSEQ 96-well plates, and each plate served as one replicate. For sorted subsets, approximately 190 ng genomic DNA, equal to tens of thousands of T cell genomes, was loaded into each replicate PCR. Purified libraries were measured with a Qubit 3.0 fluorometer, size-checked on a Bioanalyzer 2100, and measured again with the KAPA Library Quantification kit. A separate single-read 150-cycle Illumina NextSeq 550 flow cell was used to sequence each immunoSEQ 96-well plate. The study's processing was this. The immunoSEQ output contained only junctional sequences without quality scores, so filtering could not match that applied to full-length reads. Sequences were annotated with PyIR, a Python wrapper for IgBLAST v1.9, using IMGT germline references to assign V/J genes and CDR3. Any read was removed if the V/J assignment was weak (E-value above 1e-6), the CDR3 was missing, or the read contained stop codons, out-of-frame junctions, or ambiguous translated residues. V3J clonotypes were defined by identical inferred V gene, J gene, and CDR3 amino acid sequence. Percentage overlap between repertoires was calculated by dividing the number of shared unique clonotypes by the size of the smaller repertoire. RTK rarefaction, the Chao1 estimator, and Recon v2.1 estimates of unobserved clonotypes were used to assess repertoire richness. OLGA was used to compute generation probabilities for all TCRbeta clonotypes that the gDNA method yielded from a handful of donors. The source is immuneACCESS, and TCRdb retained only in-frame sequences with V and J called. Part of the clones is not carried over; for the studies checked, unresolved V genes explain less than half of this, and the remainder is unexplained. The DNA gave D and trimming, while V, J and clone size come from that table. For this sample the table gives roughly 2.1 million clones, of which about 92% were detected only once. Of the sample, 1.5% to 2% is held by the ten largest clones.

The chain uses TRBV4-1 and TRBJ2-7; TRBD2 lines up with 7 middle nucleotides. Material for sequencing was naive CD8+ T cells from PBMCs. Sample cell subset or site, as interpreted from the label and publication: CD45RA+CCR7+. This sequence originates from a man aged 18 to 29 in good health. Some clones in this sample may be carry-over from other donors' samples. CDR3 protein: CASSQGAGMTYEQYF. The base sequence is TGCGCCAGCAGCCAAGGAGCGGGGATGACCTACGAGCAGTACTTC.